The 29 T cell receptor beta chains given below trace back to one sample, sequenced in a study of T cells expressing NK-cell markers. TCRdb derives one entry per CDR3 protein from the 5' RACE reads, leaving out DNA. The ten top clones account for 12%, within a sample of 120,000 to 150,000 distinct CDR3 sequences. Sample: blood T cells: a sorted CD56 or NKG2C T cell subset, CD4+ or CD8+ T cells, or bulk PBMC T cells (not recorded which). The source of these receptors is a man between 18 and 35 years old in good health.

This chain connects TRBV7-9 to TRBJ1-1; the TCRdb call, TRBD1, lacks DNA for checking. Germline CDR1 SEHNR, CDR2 FQNEAQ (reference sequence). The CDR3 totals 15 residues. The CDR3 is CASRPRDTLNTEAFF. The full variable domain, completed using reference TRBV7-9 and TRBJ1-1, is DTGVSQNPRHKITKRGQNVTFRCDPISEHNRLYWYRQTLGQGPEFLTYFQNEAQLEKSRLLSDRFSAERPKGSFSTLEIQRTEQGDSAMYLCASRPRDTLNTEAFFGQGTRLTVV.

This chain uses TRBV20-1 with TRBJ1-4; TCRdb selects TRBD1, and the lack of DNA leaves this call unchecked. Germline V CDR1 and CDR2: DFQATT, SNEGSKA (reference sequence). The CDR3 is 14 amino acids. The chain's CDR3 is CSAREASRHEKLFF.

This rearrangement joins TRBV7-9 to TRBJ2-5; TCRdb returns TRBD1, unconfirmable since there is no DNA. The CDR3 consists of 17 residues. CDR1 SEHNR and CDR2 FQNEAQ come from the germline V gene (reference sequence). The CDR3 loop is CASSAVLRGTMGETQYF.

The rearrangement joins TRBV27 to TRBJ2-6; TCRdb designates TRBD1, a call that cannot be tested without DNA. This CDR3 is 17 amino acids long. Germline values: CDR1 MNHEY, CDR2 SMNVEV (reference sequence). CDR3 protein: CASSWNPSGYGANVLTF.

The V gene is TRBV5-1, the J gene TRBJ2-7; TCRdb's D call of TRBD1 is untestable without DNA. This CDR3 comprises 15 residues. Germline V CDR1 and CDR2: SGHRS, YFSETQ. The CDR3 region is CASSLRGTGPYEQYF.

The chain has TRBV12-3 or TRBV12-4 and TRBJ2-3; TCRdb lists TRBD2, though no DNA is available to test this call. The CDR3 runs to 14 residues. The CDR3 protein is CASERQAREDTQYF.

This chain connects TRBV12-3 or TRBV12-4 to TRBJ2-5; TCRdb's D call, TRBD1, is unchecked because there is no DNA. The CDR3 consists of 13 residues. CDR3 loop: CASKRTDQETQYF.

The genes are TRBV12-3 or TRBV12-4 and TRBJ2-5; TCRdb returns TRBD1, unconfirmable since there is no DNA. This CDR3 contains 16 residues. The CDR3 sequence is CASSPRDRDPKETQYF.

The gene calls are TRBV7-7 and TRBJ2-2; TCRdb's D gene call, TRBD1, goes unchecked for lack of DNA. There are 16 residues in the CDR3. The germline V gene has CDR1 SSHAT and CDR2 FNYEAQ (reference sequence). The chain's CDR3 is CASSPWDSTNTGELFF. Together with reference TRBV7-7 and TRBJ2-2, the CDR3 gives the full variable domain: GAGVSQSPRYKVTKRGQDVTLRCDPISSHATLYWYQQALGQGPEFLTYFNYEAQPDKSGLPSDRFSAERPEGSISTLTIQRTEQRDSAMYRCASSPWDSTNTGELFFGEGSRLTVL.

The chain recombines TRBV9 with TRBJ1-1. The CDR3 has 14 amino acids. Germline V gene lookup returns CDR1 SGDLS and CDR2 YYNGEE. CDR3 residues: CASSVGSMNTEAFF.

The gene calls are TRBV7-9 and TRBJ2-1; TCRdb's D call of TRBD1 is untestable without DNA. The CDR3 covers 15 residues. Per the germline V gene, CDR1 is SEHNR and CDR2 is FQNEAQ (reference sequence). CDR3 in amino acids: CASSVTGTGANEQFF.

The rearrangement joins TRBV24-1 to TRBJ1-1; the TCRdb D gene call, TRBD1, has no DNA to confirm it. Germline values: CDR1 KGHDR, CDR2 SFDVKD. The CDR3 contains 14 residues. CDR3 amino acids: CATRSTGMNTEAFF.

V is TRBV2 and J is TRBJ1-1; TCRdb lists TRBD1, though no DNA is available to test this call. The CDR3 runs 14 residues. CDR1 and CDR2 from the germline V gene are SNHLY and FYNNEI. This CDR3 is CARIIPGKNTEAFF.

The gene calls are TRBV29-1 and TRBJ2-1; TCRdb selects TRBD2, and the lack of DNA leaves this call unchecked. Germline assignment: CDR1 SQVTM and CDR2 ANQGSEA. The CDR3 runs to 17 residues. This CDR3 is CSVEDVRGRVSYNEQFF.

The CDR3 sequence: CASSILGAAYNEQFF. The chain links TRBV19 to TRBJ2-1. Per germline, CDR1 LNHDA and CDR2 SQIVND (reference sequence). The CDR3 is made up of 15 amino acids.

V and J are TRBV27 and TRBJ1-1; TCRdb names TRBD1, which stays unverified in the absence of DNA. Germline CDR1 is MNHEY and CDR2 is SMNVEV (reference sequence). The CDR3 covers 15 residues. The CDR3 protein is CASSLDRGDDTEAFF.

The chain is built from TRBV5-1 and TRBJ2-3; TCRdb designates TRBD1, a call that cannot be tested without DNA. Germline CDR1 is SGHRS and CDR2 is YFSETQ. The CDR3 extends over 17 amino acids. The CDR3 reads CASSLTLAGVIADTQYF. The whole variable domain, filled in from reference TRBV5-1 and TRBJ2-3, reads KAGVTQTPRYLIKTRGQQVTLSCSPISGHRSVSWYQQTPGQGLQFLFEYFSETQRNKGNFPGRFSGRQFSNSRSEMNVSTLELGDSALYLCASSLTLAGVIADTQYFGPGTRLTVL.

This chain uses TRBV24-1 with TRBJ2-1; no DNA is available, so the TRBD2 call from TCRdb remains unchecked. CDR1 and CDR2 (germline): KGHDR, SFDVKD. The CDR3 extends over 13 amino acids. The CDR3 loop is CATMDYFQNEQFF.

V gene TRBV6-1 combines with J gene TRBJ1-5. CDR3 length: 18 residues. Germline assignment: CDR1 MNHNS and CDR2 SASEGT. This chain's CDR3 is CASSPKPVSQGDNQPQHF.

This chain uses TRBV6-1 with TRBJ1-2; without DNA, the TCRdb call of TRBD1 cannot be checked. Germline CDR1 reads MNHNS; CDR2 reads SASEGT. This CDR3 has 13 amino acids. CDR3: CASQGGQGHGYTF.

Here the CDR3 reads CASSLGIAGEGTYEQYF. The J gene is TRBJ2-7, the V gene TRBV4-3; TCRdb calls TRBD2, which cannot be checked without DNA. The length of the CDR3 is 17 residues. Germline-derived CDR1 and CDR2 are LGHNA and YSLEER.

The chain is built from TRBV12-3 or TRBV12-4 and TRBJ2-3; lacking DNA, the TRBD1 call made by TCRdb goes unchecked. The CDR3 has 17 residues. The CDR3 protein is CASSSTAGHLSTDTQYF.

The chain uses TRBV15 and TRBJ2-7. This CDR3 is 15 amino acids long. Germline assignment: CDR1 LNHNV and CDR2 YYDKDF (reference sequence). The CDR3 spells CATSRETGPSYEQYF.

The V call is TRBV29-1, the J call TRBJ2-4; TCRdb indicates TRBD1, and absent DNA this call remains unverified. Germline V gene data show CDR1 as SQVTM and CDR2 as ANQGSEA. The CDR3 is made up of 14 amino acids. CDR3 sequence: CSVDQGQGGDIQYF.

The chain has TRBV29-1 and TRBJ2-7; TCRdb proposes TRBD2, but this gene call is untestable without DNA. From germline, CDR1 is SQVTM and CDR2 ANQGSEA. CDR3 length equals 15 residues. The CDR3 region is CSVDGLAGASYEQYF.

The gene calls are TRBV24-1 and TRBJ2-1; TCRdb selects TRBD1, and the lack of DNA leaves this call unchecked. Germline lookup yields CDR1 KGHDR and CDR2 SFDVKD. CDR3 length equals 16 residues. The CDR3 loop is CATSDLYGQGLNEQFF.

V usage is TRBV12-3 or TRBV12-4 and J usage is TRBJ2-6. The CDR3 consists of 14 residues. The CDR3 is CAILPSSGANVLTF.

V is TRBV3-1 and J is TRBJ2-2; the TRBD2 assignment by TCRdb is unverifiable without DNA. The CDR3 is 18 amino acids. Germline assignment: CDR1 LGHDT and CDR2 YNNKEL (reference sequence). The CDR3 loop reads CASSQRILAESNTGELFF. Drawing the rest from reference TRBV3-1 and TRBJ2-2, the complete variable domain is DTAVSQTPKYLVTQMGNDKSIKCEQNLGHDTMYWYKQDSKKFLKIMFSYNNKELIINETVPNRFSPKSPDKAHLNLHINSLELGDSAVYFCASSQRILAESNTGELFFGEGSRLTVL.

The chain carries TRBV9 and TRBJ2-2; TCRdb proposes TRBD1, but this gene call is untestable without DNA. The germline CDR1 and CDR2 sequences are SGDLS and YYNGEE. The CDR3 has 12 amino acids. This chain's CDR3 is CASSVTGMELFF. Full variable domain (remainder filled in from reference TRBV9 and TRBJ2-2): DSGVTQTPKHLITATGQRVTLRCSPRSGDLSVYWYQQSLDQGLQFLIQYYNGEERAKGNILERFSAQQFPDLHSELNLSSLELGDSALYFCASSVTGMELFFGEGSRLTVL.